This is a list of T cell receptor beta chains from one sample in a study of blood T cells in healthy people across ages. TCRdb processed the 5' RACE reads anew with MiXCR; each CDR3 protein has one entry. The sample consists of around 990,000 distinct CDR3 sequences, around 25% of them appearing once. These same records also appear under a second study, on T cells of mothers and their children.

The sample comprised blood. Every receptor here comes from a girl aged 2 to 9 in good health. Each CDR3 is given without its conserved first and last residue.

CDR3 protein: SATSRESSSYNEQF
J gene: TRBJ2-1
V gene: TRBV20-1

CDR3 protein: ASTSGKQGRNNEQF
J gene: TRBJ2-1
V gene: TRBV3-1

CDR3 protein: ASSLDPITSPLH
J gene: TRBJ1-6
V gene: TRBV5-1

CDR3 protein: ASSYRGFSYNEQF
J gene: TRBJ2-1
V gene: TRBV28

CDR3 protein: ASSQGTGGGIQY
J gene: TRBJ2-4
V gene: TRBV7-3

CDR3 protein: SAGLGNTGELF
J gene: TRBJ2-2
V gene: TRBV29-1

CDR3 protein: ASSLSAKWGITDTQY
J gene: TRBJ2-3
V gene: TRBV28

CDR3 protein: ASRRLTDSGNTIY
J gene: TRBJ1-3
V gene: TRBV12-3/TRBV12-4

CDR3 protein: SVLRTVSYGYT
J gene: TRBJ1-2
V gene: TRBV29-1

CDR3 protein: ASRPLAGEGTQY
J gene: TRBJ2-5
V gene: TRBV12-3/TRBV12-4

CDR3 protein: ASFPGGGPYTGELF
J gene: TRBJ2-2
V gene: TRBV6-2/TRBV6-3

CDR3 protein: ASSTGPYQPQH
J gene: TRBJ1-5
V gene: TRBV6-5

CDR3 protein: ARSEARTATKLF
J gene: TRBJ1-4
V gene: TRBV2

CDR3 protein: SVFDNEQF
J gene: TRBJ2-1
V gene: TRBV29-1

CDR3 protein: ASSGEVGAAVYEQY
J gene: TRBJ2-7
V gene: TRBV7-2

CDR3 protein: ASSQDYGAHEQF
J gene: TRBJ2-1
V gene: TRBV14

CDR3 protein: ASSFLLGQGNTEAF
J gene: TRBJ1-1
V gene: TRBV19

CDR3 protein: ASSLSTNAAF
J gene: TRBJ1-1
V gene: TRBV7-9

CDR3 protein: ASSPTSGGSSYEQY
J gene: TRBJ2-7
V gene: TRBV4-1

CDR3 protein: SALPVSYNEQF
J gene: TRBJ2-1
V gene: TRBV29-1

CDR3 protein: ASSQHQGDKNIQY
J gene: TRBJ2-4
V gene: TRBV14

CDR3 protein: ASSYPLTGANTEAF
J gene: TRBJ1-1
V gene: TRBV6-6

CDR3 protein: ASSPMGSYNEQF
J gene: TRBJ2-1
V gene: TRBV14

CDR3 protein: AAAAYEQY
J gene: TRBJ2-7
V gene: TRBV21-1

CDR3 protein: ASSTYRDGTQY
J gene: TRBJ2-5
V gene: TRBV7-2

CDR3 protein: SASRSSGTDTQY
J gene: TRBJ2-3
V gene: TRBV20-1

CDR3 protein: ASSSSGTGQETQY
J gene: TRBJ2-5
V gene: TRBV5-1

CDR3 protein: ASGDRLPAEAF
J gene: TRBJ1-1
V gene: TRBV6-2/TRBV6-3

CDR3 protein: ASSFDYDRSYEQY
J gene: NA
V gene: TRBV6-2/TRBV6-3

CDR3 protein: ASSYYQSYEQY
J gene: TRBJ2-7
V gene: TRBV7-8

CDR3 protein: ASLAGDRQETQY
J gene: NA
V gene: TRBV12-3/TRBV12-4

CDR3 protein: ASSLLGDGNNEQF
J gene: NA
V gene: TRBV27

CDR3 protein: ASSVFPNTGELF
J gene: TRBJ2-2
V gene: TRBV9

CDR3 protein: SARRGTNTEAF
J gene: TRBJ1-1
V gene: TRBV29-1

CDR3 protein: ASTRTGVAEQY
J gene: NA
V gene: TRBV12-3/TRBV12-4

CDR3 protein: SALSGRAIDTQY
J gene: TRBJ2-3
V gene: TRBV29-1

CDR3 protein: ASSQVLGEELF
J gene: TRBJ2-2
V gene: TRBV14

CDR3 protein: ASSQFSVFSYEQY
J gene: NA
V gene: TRBV4-1